This entry features one T cell receptor (beta chain) sequence. Its target is not known. V gave up 2 bases and J gave up 3 bases, with 20 bases separating them. The CDR3 totals 17 residues. Per the germline V gene, CDR1 is MDHEN and CDR2 is SYDVKM. The data were taken from a study of cytomegalovirus exposure and HLA in healthy donors. Study information: A preliminary data release comprised around 90 million unique TCRs obtained from HLA-typed donors. Study results and limitations: The study designated 150 to 200 TCR beta chains cytomegalovirus-associated.

Donors were ostensibly healthy at sampling, although undocumented immune exposures were probable. In the PCR, 60 Vbeta and 13 Jbeta primers were used. Produced via immunoSEQ multiplex PCR; TCRdb's table is partial and in-frame only. Of 100,000 or so clones in the sample, 85% were seen once. This TCR derives from a man in his thirties or forties in good health and CMV-seronegative. The rearrangement joins TRBV28 to TRBJ2-7, with TRBD1 as a possible D gene (6 bases). Sequencing was done on a sample of PBMCs. The CDR3 reads CASSLPPPGQSIYEQYF. As DNA, the CDR3 is TGTGCCAGCAGTTTACCACCCCCCGGACAGTCAATCTACGAGCAGTACTTC.